This T cell receptor (beta chain) appears in the sequencing data of a study of OX40 agonist ivuxolimab in advanced cancers. Some clones are missing from TCRdb's copy, which holds only in-frame ones; the method was immunoSEQ multiplex PCR. Among 80,000 or so clones listed, roughly 92% were seen once. Sample: CD4+ or CD8+ T cells sorted from blood, taken in a trial of the OX40 agonist ivuxolimab. This clonotype was obtained from an adult with an advanced solid tumor such as melanoma, head and neck, liver or kidney cancer.

The CDR3 loop reads CASSSGVGSYNEQFF. The CDR3 DNA reads as TGTGCCAGCAGCTCCGGGGTGGGCTCCTACAATGAGCAGTTCTTC. The rearrangement joins TRBV7-8 to TRBJ2-1; possibly TRBD2 for D (5 bases). Germline assignment: CDR1 SGHVS and CDR2 FQNEAQ. The length of the CDR3 is 15 residues. The V end was cut by 4 bases, the J end by 0 bases, with 10 bases between.